These 22 T cell receptor beta chains share one sample of origin, sequenced in a study of cytomegalovirus exposure and HLA in healthy donors. A multiplex PCR was run with 60 Vbeta primers and 13 Jbeta primers. Sequenced by immunoSEQ multiplex PCR; TCRdb stores in-frame clones only, minus some. The sample comprises under 200,000 clones, 62% of which are singletons, and roughly 2.9% rests with the top ten. The sample consisted of PBMCs. These TCRs come from a man in his forties in good health and CMV-seronegative.

The CDR3 DNA sequence: TGTGCCATCAGTGGAACGGACAGGGAGTACTACAATGAGCAGTTCTTC. Translating it yields CAISGTDREYYNEQFF. The chain employs TRBV10-3 and TRBJ2-1; TRBD1 aligns across 8 bases. The CDR3 has 16 amino acids. Looked up from germline, CDR1 is ENHRY and CDR2 is SYGVKD. V dropped 4 bases and J dropped 3; count of bases not matched to a gene: 8.

The V gene is TRBV13, the J gene TRBJ1-2; D is possibly TRBD1 (5 bases). CDR1 and CDR2 from the germline V gene are PRHDT and FYEKMQ (reference sequence). This CDR3 comprises 15 residues. The V end lost 6 bases, the J end lost 2 bases, and 16 bases lay between the germline ends. CDR3 bases: TGTGCCAGCAGTTTCCAGAGGACACAAAACTATGGCTACACCTTC. The encoded protein is CASSFQRTQNYGYTF.

The V call is TRBV5-6, the J call TRBJ1-6; 8 bases are shared with TRBD1. Trimming cost V 3 bases and J 10 bases; bases outside gene matches: 12. The CDR3 sequence is 16 residues long. CDR1 SGHDT and CDR2 YYEEEE come from the germline V gene. DNA of the CDR3: TGTGCCAGCAGCTCACTACACGACAGGGGAAGCTCACCCCTCCACTTT. Its protein product is CASSSLHDRGSSPLHF.

The chain uses TRBV4-1 and TRBJ1-2; 9 bases match TRBD1. Trimming at V came to 4 bases and at J to 2 bases, leaving 5 bases not matched to a gene. CDR1 and CDR2 from the germline V gene are MGHRA and YSYEKL. This CDR3 is 15 amino acids long. This chain's CDR3 is CASSPGQGINYGYTF. DNA for the CDR3: TGCGCCAGCAGCCCGGGACAGGGAATCAACTATGGCTACACCTTC.

The CDR3 DNA reads as TGCGCCAGCTCACAGGAGGACAGGGTTCGGGATACGCAGTATTTT. Translation gives CASSQEDRVRDTQYF. The chain has TRBV5-1 and TRBJ2-3; 8 nucleotides align to TRBD1. The CDR3 contains 15 residues. V gave up 7 bases and J gave up 6 bases; unmatched junction bases: 13. CDR1 and CDR2 (germline): SGHRS, YFSETQ.

This chain uses TRBV5-4 with TRBJ2-1; 7 nucleotides align to TRBD2. The CDR3 extends over 16 amino acids. Trimming at V came to 4 bases and at J to 0 bases, leaving 7 bases not matched to a gene. Looked up from germline, CDR1 is SGHNT and CDR2 is YYREEE (reference sequence). The CDR3 region is CASSPTGGSSYNEQFF. CDR3 coding DNA: TGTGCCAGCAGCCCGACGGGGGGAAGCTCCTACAATGAGCAGTTCTTC.

This clone has just one count. This chain connects TRBV20-1 to TRBJ1-3, with D uncertain. CDR1 DFQATT and CDR2 SNEGSKA come from the germline V gene (reference sequence). The length of the CDR3 is 11 residues. V was pared by 7 bases and J by 0 bases, with 4 bases between. CDR3 sequence (DNA): TGCAGTGTTTACTCTGGAAACACCATATATTTT. Encoded protein: CSVYSGNTIYF.

This clone was counted a few times. CDR3 in amino acids: CASSPFTQETQYF. DNA of the CDR3: TGTGCCAGCTCACCTTTCACACAAGAGACCCAGTACTTC. The V call is TRBV18, the J call TRBJ2-5; D ambiguous. The germline V gene encodes CDR1 KGHSH and CDR2 LQKENI. The CDR3 has 13 residues. V was trimmed by 3 bases and J by 2 bases, leaving 7 bases between them.

The chain is built from TRBV7-9 and TRBJ1-6; the match to TRBD1 covers 8 bases. Losses at the gene ends were 5 bases for V and 7 bases for J; bases not matched to a gene: 4. This CDR3 is 14 amino acids long. The germline gives CDR1 SEHNR, CDR2 FQNEAQ (reference sequence). The CDR3: CASSPTGVNSPLHF. The DNA of the CDR3 is TGTGCCAGCAGCCCGACAGGGGTAAATTCACCCCTCCACTTT.

The J gene is TRBJ2-2, the V gene TRBV7-8; 9 positions agree with TRBD1. The J segment lost 3 bases and the V segment lost 5 bases, leaving 10 bases of the junction unmatched. Per germline, CDR1 SGHVS and CDR2 FQNEAQ. The CDR3 length is 17 residues. CDR3 amino acids: CASSILGQGQHTGELFF. The CDR3 DNA reads as TGTGCCAGCAGCATTCTCGGACAGGGGCAACACACCGGGGAGCTGTTTTTT.

The V gene is TRBV2, the J gene TRBJ2-3; perhaps TRBD1 as D (6 bases). CDR1 and CDR2 from the germline V gene are SNHLY and FYNNEI. Trimming left V 6 bases short and J 10 bases short, with 23 bases between. The CDR3 is made up of 15 amino acids. The CDR3 reads CASSALRDTYFPQYF. The DNA of the CDR3 is TGTGCCAGCAGCGCACTCCGGGACACTTATTTTCCGCAGTATTTT.

This chain connects TRBV19 to TRBJ1-5; maybe TRBD1 (6 bases). This CDR3 comprises 13 residues. The ends were cut back, 5 bases at V and 7 bases at J, with 12 bases in the middle. Looked up from germline, CDR1 is LNHDA and CDR2 is SQIVND (reference sequence). The CDR3 DNA reads as TGTGCCAGTAGTCCAGGGGTTATACAGCCCCAGCATTTT. Translating it yields CASSPGVIQPQHF.

This clone was found a few times. Here the CDR3 reads CASSRPGVSGANVLTF. In nucleotides, the CDR3 is TGTGCCAGCAGCCGGCCAGGGGTTTCTGGGGCCAACGTCCTGACTTTC. The chain uses TRBV5-4 and TRBJ2-6; tentatively, D is TRBD1 (6 bases). V was cut by 4 bases and J by 1 base, with 12 bases left in between. CDR1 SGHNT and CDR2 YYREEE come from the germline V gene (reference sequence). The CDR3 has 16 residues.

J is TRBJ2-3 and V is TRBV7-9, with D possibly being TRBD2 (6 bases). The ends were cut back, 4 bases at V and 2 bases at J, with 13 bases in the middle. The length of the CDR3 is 15 residues. The germline V gene has CDR1 SEHNR and CDR2 FQNEAQ (reference sequence). CDR3 residues: CASSSPGLSTDTQYF. The CDR3 DNA sequence: TGTGCCAGCAGCTCCCCGGGACTTTCCACAGATACGCAGTATTTT.

V gene TRBV10-1 combines with J gene TRBJ2-7; TRBD1 is a possible D gene (5 bases). The germline gives CDR1 WNHNN, CDR2 SYGVQD (reference sequence). The CDR3 has 14 amino acids. The germline V and J ends were trimmed by 0 bases and 2 bases, with 8 bases remaining between them. For the CDR3, the DNA is TGCGCCAGCAGTGAGTCACTGGGGCCCTACGAGCAGTACTTC. Translated, it gives CASSESLGPYEQYF.

This clone was recorded only once. One end of the junction varies from germline; a read error may be responsible. The chain joins TRBV2 to TRBJ2-1, with D perhaps matching TRBD1 (6 bases). The germline CDR1 and CDR2 sequences are SNHLY and FYNNEI. The CDR3 has 11 residues. The CDR3 protein is CASSLRDTHLF. The CDR3 DNA reads TGTGCCAGCAGCCTCCGGGACACCCACCTCTTC.

The V and J genes are TRBV29-1 and TRBJ2-3; unclear D gene. Germline loops: CDR1 SQVTM, CDR2 ANQGSEA. The CDR3 loop spans 14 amino acids. V was cut by 2 bases and J by 6 bases, with 15 bases left in between. In DNA, the CDR3 is TGCAGCGTTGAAAATGAGGATTTGGGTGATACGCAGTATTTT. Its translation: CSVENEDLGDTQYF.

The chain joins TRBV5-6 to TRBJ1-4; 9 positions agree with TRBD1. CDR1 and CDR2 from the germline V gene are SGHDT and YYEEEE. This CDR3 region has 15 residues. V trimming: 0 bases; J trimming: 7 bases; junction bases outside the gene matches: 4. CDR3 residues: CASSLGTGVGEKLFF. CDR3 DNA: TGTGCCAGCAGCTTGGGGACAGGGGTCGGTGAAAAACTGTTTTTT. Drawing the rest from reference TRBV5-6 and TRBJ1-4, the complete variable domain is DAGVTQSPTHLIKTRGQQVTLRCSPKSGHDTVSWYQQALGQGPQFIFQYYEEEERQRGNFPDRFSGHQFPNYSSELNVNALLLGDSALYLCASSLGTGVGEKLFFGSGTQLSVL.

The chain links TRBV11-1 to TRBJ2-2, with D tentatively TRBD2 (7 bases). The germline V gene encodes CDR1 SGHAT and CDR2 FQDESV (reference sequence). Trimming pared 7 bases from V and 6 bases from J, leaving 12 bases between. CDR3 length: 13 residues. The CDR3 bases are TGTGCCAGCAAGAGGGGGGGCGCCGGGGAGCTGTTTTTT. Amino acid sequence: CASKRGGAGELFF.

This clone was counted only a few times. The chain joins TRBV28 to TRBJ2-5; 8 bases are a match to TRBD2. J lost 4 bases, V lost 5 bases, and 6 bases had no gene match. Germline values: CDR1 MDHEN, CDR2 SYDVKM. The CDR3 is made up of 14 amino acids. CDR3 amino acids: CASSPSLAGETQYF. The CDR3 DNA reads as TGTGCCAGCAGTCCGTCGCTAGCGGGAGAGACCCAGTACTTC. Full variable domain (missing parts from reference TRBV28 and TRBJ2-5): DVKVTQSSRYLVKRTGEKVFLECVQDMDHENMFWYRQDPGLGLRLIYFSYDVKMKEKGDIPEGYSVSREKKERFSLILESASTNQTSMYLCASSPSLAGETQYFGPGTRLLVL.

To note about this clone: Other DNA sequences from this sample encode an identical CDR3 as well. This chain uses TRBV12-5 with TRBJ2-6, with no clear D. This CDR3 region has 14 residues. Germline V gives CDR1 LGHNT, CDR2 FRNRAP. V gave up 6 bases and J gave up 0 bases, with 6 bases separating them. The CDR3 nucleotides are TGTGCTAGTGGCCATAGCTCTGGGGCCAACGTCCTGACTTTC. Its protein is CASGHSSGANVLTF.

The rearrangement links TRBV19 to TRBJ2-1; D remains ambiguous. CDR1 LNHDA and CDR2 SQIVND come from the germline V gene (reference sequence). The V end lost 3 bases, the J end lost 6 bases, and 12 bases lay between the germline ends. This CDR3 is built from 14 residues. The CDR3: CASSISVGRNEQFF. CDR3 sequence (DNA): TGTGCCAGTAGTATCTCGGTTGGTCGCAATGAGCAGTTCTTC.